Presented here are 32 T cell receptor beta chains from one specimen sequenced in a study of early T cells in non-severe SARS-CoV-2 infection. TCRdb independently ran MiXCR on the 5' RACE reads; one entry per CDR3 protein. The sample has 95,000 to 150,000 distinct CDR3 sequences; about 16% are singletons. Sequences were obtained from whole blood. Receptors originate from an adult who was a healthcare worker with PCR-confirmed SARS-CoV-2 infection or an uninfected control (not recorded which).

This clonotype came up a few times. The chain has TRBV13 and TRBJ2-5; D may be TRBD1 or TRBD2 (5 bases each). With 0 bases removed from V and 1 base from J, the gap between germline ends came to 9 bases. The CDR3 loop spans 15 amino acids. Germline V gene lookup returns CDR1 PRHDT and CDR2 FYEKMQ (reference sequence). CDR3 bases: TGTGCCAGCAGCTTAGGTACGGGGCCCCAAGAGACCCAGTACTTC. Protein product: CASSLGTGPQETQYF.

This chain links TRBV3-1 with TRBJ2-7, with D maybe TRBD2 (5 bases). This CDR3 is built from 15 residues. V lost 5 bases and J lost 4, with 18 bases in between. CDR1 is LGHDT and CDR2 is YNNKEL in the germline V gene (reference sequence). Written as DNA, the CDR3 is TGTGCCAGCAGCGTGGCGAGGTCCTGGGAGTACGAGCAGTACTTC. This sequence encodes CASSVARSWEYEQYF.

This clonotype came up a few times. The chain employs TRBV3-1 and TRBJ2-3; 7 bases agree with TRBD1. V shed 4 bases, J shed 2 bases, and the junction held 12 bases outside the gene matches. Germline lookup yields CDR1 LGHDT and CDR2 YNNKEL (reference sequence). The CDR3 length is 17 residues. The CDR3 spells CASSLRLRTGATDTQYF. CDR3 bases: TGTGCCAGCAGCCTAAGATTGAGGACAGGAGCCACAGATACGCAGTATTTT.

There are many counts of this clonotype. V and J are TRBV5-1 and TRBJ1-5; no definite D call. The CDR3 spans 12 residues. Germline assignment: CDR1 SGHRS and CDR2 YFSETQ. Deletions cut 0 bases from V and 9 bases from J, with 7 bases between. The CDR3 is CASSLEGGPQHF. CDR3 in DNA: TGCGCCAGCAGCTTGGAGGGAGGGCCCCAGCATTTT.

This clonotype was counted at least ten times. J is TRBJ2-3 and V is TRBV5-1, with D unresolved. Germline V gene lookup returns CDR1 SGHRS and CDR2 YFSETQ. The ends were cut back, 2 bases at V and 6 bases at J, with 10 bases in the middle. The CDR3 loop spans 13 amino acids. Here the CDR3 DNA reads TGCGCCAGCAGCTTCCGCCCTGGGGATACGCAGTATTTT. This encodes CASSFRPGDTQYF.

The V call is TRBV20-1, the J call TRBJ2-5; D not resolved. Germline assignment: CDR1 DFQATT and CDR2 SNEGSKA (reference sequence). CDR3 length: 13 residues. Trimming took off 6 bases at V and 5 bases at J, with 16 bases between the two ends. The CDR3: CSAQDPNGETQYF. CDR3 coding DNA: TGCAGTGCCCAGGACCCCAATGGGGAGACCCAGTACTTC.

This clonotype was seen more than once but under ten times. The chain couples TRBV14 to TRBJ1-1; the D is unclear. Looked up from germline, CDR1 is SGHDN and CDR2 is FVKESK. V dropped 2 bases and J dropped 7 bases, with 5 bases sitting between them. CDR3 length: 11 residues. DNA for the CDR3: TGTGCCAGCAGCCAACTGCTTGAAGCTTTCTTT. Encoded protein: CASSQLLEAFF. The variable domain in full, with the rest retrieved from reference TRBV14 and TRBJ1-1, is EAGVTQFPSHSVIEKGQTVTLRCDPISGHDNLYWYRRVMGKEIKFLLHFVKESKQDESGMPNNRFLAERTGGTYSTLKVQPAELEDSGVYFCASSQLLEAFFGQGTRLTVV.

This clonotype was found a few times. This sequence joins TRBV12-3 or TRBV12-4 and TRBJ1-2; D gene uncertain. The length of the CDR3 is 13 residues. V lost 1 base and J 4 bases, leaving 7 bases between the germline ends. The CDR3 spells CASSLDGPYGYTF. The DNA for the CDR3 is TGTGCCAGCAGTTTAGACGGTCCCTATGGCTACACCTTC.

This clonotype showed up many times. The chain employs TRBV12-3 or TRBV12-4 and TRBJ2-3; D is tentatively TRBD1 or TRBD2 (6 bases each). The CDR3 is made up of 14 amino acids. V was clipped by 8 bases and J by 2 bases, with 14 bases between them. The CDR3 DNA follows: TGTGCCAGCGGGGGCGGGGTACTCACAGATACGCAGTATTTT. Its translation: CASGGGVLTDTQYF.

The chain combines TRBV19 with TRBJ2-2; the match to TRBD1 covers 8 bases. The CDR3 is made up of 16 amino acids. J gave up 1 base and V 6 bases, and 7 bases lay outside the gene matches. Germline values: CDR1 LNHDA, CDR2 SQIVND (reference sequence). The CDR3 nucleotides read TGTGCCAGTAGGCAGGGGGCTCAATTGAACACCGGGGAGCTGTTTTTT. Translating it yields CASRQGAQLNTGELFF. Full variable domain (missing parts from reference TRBV19 and TRBJ2-2): DGGITQSPKYLFRKEGQNVTLSCEQNLNHDAMYWYRQDPGQGLRLIYYSQIVNDFQKGDIAEGYSVSREKKESFPLTVTSAQKNPTAFYLCASRQGAQLNTGELFFGEGSRLTVL.

The rearrangement links TRBV5-1 to TRBJ1-2; no firm D call. V lost 4 bases to trimming and J lost 4 bases, with 14 bases between them. CDR1 is SGHRS, CDR2 YFSETQ, per germline. This CDR3 region has 14 residues. The CDR3 sequence is CASSVRASGYGYTF. The CDR3 DNA reads TGCGCCAGCAGCGTGCGGGCCTCCGGCTATGGCTACACCTTC.

The genes are TRBV2 and TRBJ2-1; D may be TRBD1 or TRBD2 (5 bases each). The CDR3 runs to 18 residues. Deletions cut 1 base from V and 0 bases from J, with 16 bases between. Germline V gene lookup returns CDR1 SNHLY and CDR2 FYNNEI. As DNA, the CDR3 is TGTGCCAGCAGTGAAGTTGAGAGGTGGGGGAGCTCCTACAATGAGCAGTTCTTC. Encoded protein: CASSEVERWGSSYNEQFF.

CDR3 protein: CAWSRGLNTEAFF. The CDR3 DNA reads TGTGCCTGGAGTCGGGGGCTGAACACTGAAGCTTTCTTT. V is TRBV30 and J is TRBJ1-1, with D possibly matching TRBD1 (6 bases). This CDR3 spans 13 amino acids. The V end was cut by 2 bases, the J end by 0 bases, with 7 bases between. In germline, CDR1 is GTSNPN, CDR2 SVGIG (reference sequence). Full variable domain (missing parts from reference TRBV30 and TRBJ1-1): SQTIHQWPATLVQPVGSPLSLECTVEGTSNPNLYWYRQAAGRGLQLLFYSVGIGQISSEVPQNLSASRPQDRQFILSSKKLLLSDSGFYLCAWSRGLNTEAFFGQGTRLTVV.

The sample holds a few counts of this clonotype. The chain is built from TRBV7-3 and TRBJ1-1; no definite D call. Trimming took 1 base from V and 8 from J, leaving 11 bases between them. This CDR3 region has 13 residues. Per germline, CDR1 SGHTA and CDR2 FQGTGA. In DNA form, the CDR3 reads TGTGCCAGCAGCTTAAGGGGTCGGGCGGAAGCTTTCTTT. Protein product: CASSLRGRAEAFF.

This clonotype was counted between two and nine times. The V gene is TRBV2, the J gene TRBJ1-4, with 10 bases fitting TRBD1. CDR1 SNHLY and CDR2 FYNNEI come from the germline V gene. V was pared by 7 bases and J by 1 base, with 3 bases of the junction left unmatched. The CDR3 is made up of 15 amino acids. The CDR3 DNA follows: TGTGCCAGCACCGGACAGGGGGTAACTAATGAAAAACTGTTTTTT. It yields the protein CASTGQGVTNEKLFF.

The J gene is TRBJ1-1, the V gene TRBV18; 9 positions agree with TRBD1. The length of the CDR3 is 13 residues. In germline, CDR1 is KGHSH, CDR2 LQKENI. V lost 6 bases and J lost 4; bases outside the gene matches: 3. CDR3 bases: TGTGCCAGCTCCGAGACAGGGGGCACTGAAGCTTTCTTT. It specifies CASSETGGTEAFF.

This clonotype was recorded a few times. This chain links TRBV7-9 with TRBJ1-1, with a tentative D call TRBD1 (5 bases). V gave up 5 bases and J gave up 2 bases, with 18 bases separating them. Germline CDR1 reads SEHNR; CDR2 reads FQNEAQ (reference sequence). The CDR3 consists of 16 residues. The CDR3 coding sequence is TGTGCCAGCAGCCCTCCAGGGTCCCCCTCAAACACTGAAGCTTTCTTT. Its translation is CASSPPGSPSNTEAFF.

This clonotype was detected a few times. The chain employs TRBV10-3 and TRBJ2-5; possible D gene TRBD2, 7 bases. This CDR3 contains 13 residues. Germline V gives CDR1 ENHRY, CDR2 SYGVKD. Trimming shortened V by 9 bases and J by 3 bases, and 14 bases separated the two germline ends. The CDR3 sequence: CAIRGGPKETQYF. DNA for the CDR3: TGTGCCATTCGCGGGGGCCCAAAAGAGACCCAGTACTTC.

Concerning this clonotype itself: A much larger clone differs from this one at a single base, so this may be a read error. V and J are TRBV7-3 and TRBJ2-2, with 7 bases that match TRBD1. The CDR3 length is 14 residues. Per the germline V gene, CDR1 is SGHTA and CDR2 is FQGTGA. J lost 6 bases, V lost 6 bases, and 7 bases had no gene match. The CDR3 here is CASRATGVAGELFF. The CDR3 nucleotides are TGTGCCAGCAGAGCTACAGGGGTAGCCGGGGAGCTGTTTTTT.

This clonotype was observed a handful of times. V and J are TRBV6-6 and TRBJ1-1; 7 positions match TRBD1. The CDR3 contains 16 residues. The V segment lost 8 bases and the J segment 11 bases; nucleotides outside the gene matches: 23. Germline CDR1 is MNHNY and CDR2 is SVGAGI (reference sequence). CDR3 nucleotides: TGTGCCAGCTCCCGCGTCGAAAGGGGGCAGCATTCGATGGCTTTCTTT. Protein product: CASSRVERGQHSMAFF.

The chain uses TRBV3-1 and TRBJ2-1; possible D gene TRBD1, 5 bases. The length of the CDR3 is 14 residues. V lost 3 bases, J lost 9 bases, and 15 bases lay in between. Germline V gene sequence: CDR1 LGHDT, CDR2 YNNKEL (reference sequence). The CDR3: CASSHLEGAGEQFF. CDR3 in DNA: TGTGCCAGCAGCCATCTGGAAGGGGCTGGTGAGCAGTTCTTC.

J is TRBJ1-1 and V is TRBV5-1; D ambiguous. The CDR3 is 12 amino acids. V lost 7 bases to trimming and J lost 5 bases, with 12 bases between them. In germline, CDR1 is SGHRS, CDR2 YFSETQ. The CDR3 sequence is CASSIGGTEAFF. Here the CDR3 DNA reads TGCGCCAGCTCAATAGGTGGGACTGAAGCTTTCTTT.

This clonotype was detected once. The V and J genes are TRBV2 and TRBJ1-1; 7 nucleotides line up with TRBD1. The ends lost 6 bases at V and 7 bases at J; junction bases unmatched: 5. This CDR3 is 12 amino acids long. Germline assignment: CDR1 SNHLY and CDR2 FYNNEI. The CDR3 DNA reads TGTGCCAGCAGGGGGACAGAACTTGAAGCTTTCTTT. Translating it yields CASRGTELEAFF.

The chain has TRBV5-6 and TRBJ1-2, with D uncertain. The V and J ends lost 2 bases and 3 bases respectively, with 8 bases between them. Germline CDR1 is SGHDT and CDR2 is YYEEEE. This CDR3 spans 13 amino acids. The chain's CDR3 is CASSLASYYGYTF. The CDR3 nucleotides read TGTGCCAGCAGCTTAGCCTCTTACTATGGCTACACCTTC.

This clonotype was found a few times. The chain uses TRBV7-9 and TRBJ2-7, with D hard to call. Germline V lookup: CDR1 SEHNR, CDR2 FQNEAQ (reference sequence). V lost 5 bases and J 0 bases, leaving 14 bases between the germline ends. There are 15 residues in the CDR3. Written as DNA, the CDR3 is TGTGCCAGCAGCAGCTTAGGGTTAAGCTCCTACGAGCAGTACTTC. It codes for CASSSLGLSSYEQYF.

This clonotype was found many times. The J gene is TRBJ2-7, the V gene TRBV5-1, with 11 nucleotides matching TRBD1. The CDR3 consists of 14 residues. V shed 0 bases and J 8 bases; nucleotides not matched to a gene: 4. The germline CDR1 and CDR2 sequences are SGHRS and YFSETQ. The CDR3 loop is CASSLAGQGAKQYF. DNA of the CDR3: TGCGCCAGCAGCTTGGCCGGACAGGGGGCGAAGCAGTACTTC. Combining the CDR3 with reference TRBV5-1 and TRBJ2-7 gives the whole variable domain KAGVTQTPRYLIKTRGQQVTLSCSPISGHRSVSWYQQTPGQGLQFLFEYFSETQRNKGNFPGRFSGRQFSNSRSEMNVSTLELGDSALYLCASSLAGQGAKQYFGPGTRLTVT.

This chain uses TRBV12-3 or TRBV12-4 with TRBJ2-3; D not certain. The CDR3 runs to 12 residues. Trimming took 6 bases from V and 6 from J, leaving 10 bases between them. DNA for the CDR3: TGTGCCAGCAGCTCCCCGGCGGATACGCAGTATTTT. This translates into CASSSPADTQYF.

This clonotype has a handful of counts. V usage is TRBV14 and J usage is TRBJ1-6; D is perhaps TRBD1 (6 bases). CDR3 size: 13 residues. V lost 4 bases and J 9 bases, leaving 10 bases between the germline ends. CDR1 and CDR2 (germline): SGHDN, FVKESK. The CDR3 DNA is TGTGCCAGCAGCCCAGACAGGACTTCACCCCTCCACTTT. It translates to CASSPDRTSPLHF.

Concerning this clonotype: One base away lies a much larger clone, so this may be a sequencing read error. The rearrangement uses TRBV20-1 and TRBJ2-1; tentatively, D is TRBD2 (5 bases). The CDR3 spans 14 residues. The germline gives CDR1 DFQATT, CDR2 SNEGSKA (reference sequence). The chain's CDR3 is CGARPLAGINEQFF. Written as DNA, the CDR3 is TGCGGTGCTAGACCGCTAGCCGGAATCAATGAGCAGTTCTTC.

This clonotype was counted between two and nine times. The chain joins TRBV13 to TRBJ2-7; tentative D call: TRBD2 (6 bases). V lost 5 bases and J 2 bases, leaving 13 bases between the germline ends. The germline V gene has CDR1 PRHDT and CDR2 FYEKMQ (reference sequence). This CDR3 contains 14 residues. The CDR3 here is CASSSGPRAYEQYF. In DNA, the CDR3 is TGTGCCAGCAGCAGCGGGCCCCGGGCCTACGAGCAGTACTTC.

This clonotype has more than one count but fewer than ten. The CDR3 coding sequence is TGTGCCAGCAGCCATACTAGCACCGATGAGCAGTTCTTC. Protein: CASSHTSTDEQFF. The chain recombines TRBV7-3 with TRBJ2-1, with D possibly matching TRBD2 (6 bases). CDR1 is SGHTA and CDR2 is FQGTGA in the germline V gene. V shed 5 bases and J shed 8 bases, with 13 bases lying between them. The CDR3 loop spans 13 amino acids.

The CDR3 DNA sequence: TGTGCCACCCCCACGGACCGACTCAAAGAGACCCAGTACTTC. Translated, it gives CATPTDRLKETQYF. This rearrangement joins TRBV24-1 to TRBJ2-5; D is undetermined. Germline CDR1 is KGHDR and CDR2 is SFDVKD. The CDR3 totals 14 residues. Trimming removed 9 bases from V and 3 bases from J, with 16 bases in between.